This is a list of T cell receptor beta chains from one sample in a study of regulatory T cells in long-lasting Graves disease. MiXCR, run by TCRdb on the multiplex PCR reads, gives a single entry per CDR3 protein. Of a few hundred thousand distinct CDR3 sequences listed, 12% are singletons. These data also formed part of another study, on T cells in Graves' hyperthyroidism and ophthalmopathy.

Specimen: peripheral blood mononuclear cells (PBMCs), collected at new diagnosis, from a patient treated with antithyroid drugs. Receptors originate from a woman younger than 35 with Graves disease. Each CDR3 is given without its conserved first and last residue. The D gene is left open where the match is weak. Clone size appears in some rows only: once, few, many, or a class for an expanded clone.

cdr3_aa d_call v_call clone_size j_call
ASSRRGGYEQY TRBD2 TRBV7-3 many TRBJ2-7
ASSQDYSSGGKLF . TRBV14 few TRBJ1-4
ASSLMPSGRILANTGELF TRBD2 TRBV5-1 few TRBJ2-2
ASSLGNVVTGELF . TRBV5-1 many TRBJ2-2
ASSDRTSGRWETQY TRBD2 TRBV6-1 many TRBJ2-5
SVDKGGETQY . TRBV29-1 many TRBJ2-5
ASSAPLGAGELF . TRBV9 . TRBJ2-2
SARVSRDRGVYYSNQPQH TRBD1 TRBV20-1 few TRBJ1-5
SASASGRRNEQF TRBD2 TRBV20-1 many TRBJ2-1
SARRQGIFNEQF . TRBV20-1 . TRBJ2-1
ASSQDRGWGTDTQY . TRBV4-3 . TRBJ2-3
ASSLGASGRFPTSYEQY TRBD2 TRBV7-2 many TRBJ2-7
ASSLEQGTYEQY TRBD1 TRBV7-2 many TRBJ2-7
ASSLPLTGGEETQY TRBD1 TRBV7-2 once TRBJ2-5
ASSSQGLDNYGYT . TRBV5-4 many TRBJ1-2
ASSLVGSSLTDTQY . TRBV11-2 many TRBJ2-3
ASAPPTVYNEQF . TRBV5-1 . TRBJ2-1
ASSLAGSGNAIY . TRBV5-1 . TRBJ1-3
ASRLAGGDQPQH . TRBV7-2 many TRBJ1-5
SARAGGYGNTIY . TRBV20-1 many TRBJ1-3
AWKRGRGSNIQY . TRBV30 many TRBJ2-4
ASKRDRGVADTQY TRBD1 TRBV2 many TRBJ2-3
SATSSGTPRGHPSYEQY TRBD2 TRBV20-1 many TRBJ2-7
AVTLQGRNEAF . TRBV12-3/TRBV12-4 many TRBJ1-1
ASSMQGRGYAF . TRBV28 many TRBJ1-1
ASSEGRRNQPQH . TRBV5-1 many TRBJ1-5
SARKTSGFYNEQF TRBD2 TRBV20-1 many TRBJ2-1
ASSHSAGFDEKLF . TRBV7-9 many TRBJ1-4
ASSQYLAGATDTQY TRBD2 TRBV4-3 . TRBJ2-3